The clone carrying this T cell receptor (beta chain) occurred a few times. CDR1 MNHNS and CDR2 SASEGT come from the germline V gene. The V and J ends lost 4 bases and 7 bases, in that order; junction bases with no gene match: 8. The CDR3 consists of 15 residues. RNA extraction and reverse transcription yielded cDNA as sequencing template. The assay was immunoSEQ multiplex PCR, and TCRdb's table has in-frame clones only and misses some. The sample lists hundreds of thousands of clones; roughly 57% were seen once. This sample is part of a study of CD8+ T cells in alopecia areata. Those with alopecia areata gave lesional scalp punch biopsies and peripheral blood.

The source material was CD4+ T cells sorted from blood, sampled at week 0. This clonotype originated in a human donor with alopecia areata. This rearrangement joins TRBV6-1 to TRBJ2-4; TRBD1 aligns across 9 bases. The CDR3 DNA sequence: TGTGCCAGCAGTGCCCCGGGACAGGGATGGAACATTCAGTACTTC. Translating it yields CASSAPGQGWNIQYF.